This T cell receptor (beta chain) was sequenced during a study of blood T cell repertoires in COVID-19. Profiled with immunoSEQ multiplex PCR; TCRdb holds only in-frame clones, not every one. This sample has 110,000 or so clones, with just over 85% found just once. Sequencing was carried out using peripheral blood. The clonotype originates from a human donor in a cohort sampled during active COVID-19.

The CDR3 loop is CATSTLPGLSPSYEQYF. The CDR3, as DNA: TGTGCCACCAGCACCCTTCCGGGACTATCACCCTCCTACGAGCAGTACTTC. The chain employs TRBV15 and TRBJ2-7, with 7 bases fitting TRBD2. Trimming removed 4 bases from V and 0 bases from J; junction bases left unmatched: 12. Germline CDR1 and CDR2: LNHNV and YYDKDF (reference sequence). The CDR3 is 17 residues long.